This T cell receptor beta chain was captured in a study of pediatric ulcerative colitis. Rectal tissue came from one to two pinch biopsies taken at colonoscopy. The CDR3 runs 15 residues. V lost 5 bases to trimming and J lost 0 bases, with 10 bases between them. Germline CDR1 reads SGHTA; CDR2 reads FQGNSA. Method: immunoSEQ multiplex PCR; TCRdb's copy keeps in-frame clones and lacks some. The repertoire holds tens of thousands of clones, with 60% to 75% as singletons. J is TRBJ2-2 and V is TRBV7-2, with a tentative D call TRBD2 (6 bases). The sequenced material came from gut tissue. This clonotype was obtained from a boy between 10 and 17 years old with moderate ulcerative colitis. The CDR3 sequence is CASSTGGSNTGELFF. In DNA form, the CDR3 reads TGTGCCAGCAGCACCGGAGGGTCGAACACCGGGGAGCTGTTTTTT.